One and the same sample provided the 27 T cell receptor beta chains below, sequenced in a study of identifying expanded T cells in peripheral blood. Assay: immunoSEQ multiplex PCR; the TCRdb copy retains only in-frame clones and omits some. This table holds around 70,000 clones, under 90% found once. Material for sequencing was blood. The origin of the receptors is a person aged 18 to 75 in good health.

By proportion, this clone is medium-sized. This chain connects TRBV15 to TRBJ1-5, with TRBD1 matching over 8 bases. Germline V gene lookup returns CDR1 LNHNV and CDR2 YYDKDF (reference sequence). Germline trimming cut 5 bases from V and 3 bases from J; bases unmatched to any gene: 6. CDR3 length: 15 amino acids. The chain's CDR3 is CATSEDRGYNQPQHF. The CDR3 nucleotides read TGTGCCACCAGCGAAGACAGGGGTTACAATCAGCCCCAGCATTTT.

The chain is built from TRBV6-5 and TRBJ1-2, with TRBD1 matching over 10 bases. This CDR3 is 13 amino acids long. CDR1 MNHEY and CDR2 SVGAGI come from the germline V gene. With V trimmed by 5 bases and J by 7 bases, 4 bases remained unmatched. This CDR3 reads CASSGGQGFGYTF. DNA for the CDR3: TGTGCCAGCAGTGGGGGACAGGGGTTTGGCTACACCTTC.

The V gene is TRBV30, the J gene TRBJ2-7, with 11 bases fitting TRBD1. V trimming: 3 bases; J trimming: 5 bases; junction bases outside the gene matches: 6. This CDR3 comprises 14 residues. CDR1 GTSNPN and CDR2 SVGIG come from the germline V gene (reference sequence). DNA for the CDR3: TGTGCCTGGAGCCTAGGACAGGGGGCGGACGAGCAGTACTTC. Translated, it gives CAWSLGQGADEQYF.

The chain couples TRBV6-1 to TRBJ2-3; the D gene could be TRBD1 or TRBD2 (5 bases each). This CDR3 has 13 amino acids. Germline lookup yields CDR1 MNHNS and CDR2 SASEGT. This chain's CDR3 is CAGTWGSTDTQYF. CDR3 coding DNA: TGTGCTGGTACGTGGGGGAGCACAGATACGCAGTATTTT.

The J gene is TRBJ2-7, the V gene TRBV29-1; the D gene is possibly TRBD2 (6 bases). The CDR3 extends over 12 amino acids. The germline V and J ends were trimmed by 3 bases and 10 bases, with 16 bases remaining between them. Germline CDR1 reads SQVTM; CDR2 reads ANQGSEA. The CDR3 DNA reads TGCAGCGTTGAGAATGTCCAGGGAGGTCAGTACTTC. The encoded protein is CSVENVQGGQYF.

The rearrangement links TRBV19 to TRBJ2-7; 7 bases line up with TRBD1. V shed 11 bases, J shed 0 bases, and the junction held 13 bases outside the gene matches. This CDR3 spans 15 amino acids. Germline lookup yields CDR1 LNHDA and CDR2 SQIVND (reference sequence). CDR3 loop: CAASPSTGFSYEQYF. Written as DNA, the CDR3 is TGTGCCGCCTCCCCCTCGACAGGGTTCTCCTACGAGCAGTACTTC.

This clone was detected only a few times. The rearrangement links TRBV2 to TRBJ1-1, with D possibly TRBD1 on 5 matching bases. Deletions cut 9 bases from V and 0 bases from J, with 17 bases between. The CDR3 spans 15 residues. Per the germline V gene, CDR1 is SNHLY and CDR2 is FYNNEI. The CDR3 spells CARTDWSLMNTEAFF. The CDR3 bases are TGTGCCAGGACAGACTGGTCCCTCATGAACACTGAAGCTTTCTTT.

The chain employs TRBV30 and TRBJ1-2, with TRBD1 identical over 9 bases. CDR3 size: 13 residues. CDR1 is GTSNPN, CDR2 SVGIG, per germline (reference sequence). J gave up 6 bases and V 1 base, and 3 bases lay outside the gene matches. The CDR3 DNA sequence: TGTGCCTGGAGTGACAGGGGGCGTCATGGCTACACCTTC. Its translation: CAWSDRGRHGYTF.

The genes are TRBV9 and TRBJ2-1, with TRBD1 as a possible D gene (6 bases). CDR3 length: 16 amino acids. Trimming took off 1 base at V and 5 bases at J, with 16 bases between the two ends. Germline-derived CDR1 and CDR2 are SGDLS and YYNGEE. The CDR3 here is CASSVLPTGWNNEQFF. For the CDR3, the DNA is TGTGCCAGCAGCGTATTGCCGACAGGTTGGAACAATGAGCAGTTCTTC.

This clone was picked up a small number of times. The chain couples TRBV18 to TRBJ1-5, with D uncertain. CDR3 length: 14 residues. CDR1 is KGHSH, CDR2 LQKENI, per germline. The V gene lost 4 bases and the J gene lost 1 base, with 8 bases spanning the gap. This chain's CDR3 is CASSQGMSNQPQHF. The CDR3 region has the DNA TGTGCCAGCTCACAGGGTATGAGCAATCAGCCCCAGCATTTT.

The rearrangement uses TRBV7-8 and TRBJ2-2, with TRBD2 matching 9 bases. The CDR3 sequence is 16 residues long. Per germline, CDR1 SGHVS and CDR2 FQNEAQ. After removal of 2 bases from V and 6 bases from J, the junction contained 7 bases not matched to a gene. The CDR3 coding sequence is TGTGCCAGCAGCTTATTCTTTCTAGCGGGACCCGGGGAGCTGTTTTTT. This gives the protein CASSLFFLAGPGELFF.

CDR3 sequence reads: CASSVGGVNTEAFF. The CDR3 DNA reads as TGTGCCAGCTCAGTCGGAGGGGTCAACACTGAAGCTTTCTTT. The chain uses TRBV18 and TRBJ1-1; D is possibly TRBD1 (5 bases). CDR1 is KGHSH, CDR2 LQKENI, per germline. This CDR3 contains 14 residues. With 5 bases removed from V and 2 bases from J, the gap between germline ends came to 12 bases.

A single count supports this clone. The genes are TRBV10-3 and TRBJ2-1, with D possibly called TRBD1 or TRBD2 (5 bases each). Germline V CDR1 and CDR2: ENHRY, SYGVKD. CDR3 length equals 16 residues. Trimming removed 4 bases at V and 4 bases at J, with 17 bases between. Here the CDR3 reads CAISGSLGTPYNEQFF. DNA for the CDR3: TGTGCCATCAGTGGAAGTTTGGGGACCCCTTACAATGAGCAGTTCTTC.

This chain connects TRBV19 to TRBJ2-1; 8 nucleotides agree with TRBD2. This CDR3 region has 14 residues. The trim removed 9 bases at V and 6 bases at J, leaving 10 bases unmatched. The germline V gene has CDR1 LNHDA and CDR2 SQIVND (reference sequence). This CDR3 reads CASQNWLAGNEQFF. For the CDR3, the DNA is TGTGCCAGCCAGAACTGGCTAGCGGGCAATGAGCAGTTCTTC.

This chain links TRBV4-1 with TRBJ2-7; TRBD2 matches at 7 bases. The CDR3 has 14 residues. The germline V gene has CDR1 MGHRA and CDR2 YSYEKL. The J segment lost 5 bases and the V segment lost 4 bases, leaving 8 bases of the junction unmatched. CDR3 protein: CASSRSERGDEQYF. The CDR3 region has the DNA TGCGCCAGCAGCCGGAGCGAGCGGGGCGACGAGCAGTACTTC.

The chain joins TRBV6-5 to TRBJ2-4; 9 nucleotides line up with TRBD1. The CDR3 contains 15 residues. The germline V gene encodes CDR1 MNHEY and CDR2 SVGAGI. With V trimmed by 4 bases and J by 8 bases, 9 bases remained unmatched. As DNA, the CDR3 is TGTGCCAGCAGTTTCCGGGGACAGGGCGGGGACATTCAGTACTTC. Encoded protein: CASSFRGQGGDIQYF.

This clone is a singleton in its sample. The V call is TRBV5-6, the J call TRBJ1-2, with no clear D. From germline, CDR1 is SGHDT and CDR2 YYEEEE. The V end lost 1 base, the J end lost 5 bases, and 15 bases lay between the germline ends. The CDR3 totals 15 residues. The CDR3 DNA follows: TGTGCCAGCAGCTTGAGGTGGAAAGGTGAGTATGGCTACACCTTC. Amino acid sequence: CASSLRWKGEYGYTF. Looking up the rest from reference TRBV5-6 and TRBJ1-2 gives the full variable domain: DAGVTQSPTHLIKTRGQQVTLRCSPKSGHDTVSWYQQALGQGPQFIFQYYEEEERQRGNFPDRFSGHQFPNYSSELNVNALLLGDSALYLCASSLRWKGEYGYTFGSGTRLTVV.

The chain has TRBV10-3 and TRBJ2-2; D is uncertain. V lost 0 bases to trimming and J lost 7 bases, with 6 bases between them. Per germline, CDR1 ENHRY and CDR2 SYGVKD. This CDR3 spans 13 amino acids. Written as DNA, the CDR3 is TGTGCCATCAGTGAGTCATTTGTCGGGGAGCTGTTTTTT. Translating it yields CAISESFVGELFF.

The chain employs TRBV10-3 and TRBJ2-7, with 12 bases matching TRBD1. The junction had 12 bases not matched to a gene; V was cut back by 10 bases and J by 5 bases. CDR3 size: 15 residues. Germline loops: CDR1 ENHRY, CDR2 SYGVKD. CDR3: CATINPGQGADEQYF. As DNA, the CDR3 is TGTGCCACAATTAATCCGGGACAGGGGGCTGACGAGCAGTACTTC.

Only a few counts were recorded for this clone. CDR3 DNA sequence: TGTGCCTGGAGTGTAACTGGGGGCTTGGGCAATCAGCCCCAGCATTTT. This encodes CAWSVTGGLGNQPQHF. The chain is built from TRBV30 and TRBJ1-5; D possibly corresponds to TRBD1 (6 bases). CDR3 size: 16 residues. The germline V gene has CDR1 GTSNPN and CDR2 SVGIG (reference sequence). The V end was cut by 0 bases, the J end by 2 bases, with 14 bases between.

The V and J genes are TRBV11-2 and TRBJ2-7; TRBD2 matches at 8 bases. The CDR3 runs 17 residues. The germline CDR1 and CDR2 sequences are SGHAT and FQNNGV. V shed 6 bases and J 0 bases; nucleotides not matched to a gene: 13. This chain's CDR3 is CASRSGGDGLSSYEQYF. CDR3 DNA: TGTGCCAGCAGGTCGGGAGGGGATGGCCTCAGCTCCTACGAGCAGTACTTC.

The chain combines TRBV6-5 with TRBJ1-1; 10 bases are shared with TRBD1. Trimming cost V 5 bases and J 6 bases; bases outside gene matches: 6. This CDR3 is built from 14 residues. Germline-derived CDR1 and CDR2 are MNHEY and SVGAGI. The CDR3 coding sequence is TGTGCCAGCAGTAGGACAGGGGGGAATCCTGAAGCTTTCTTT. Protein sequence: CASSRTGGNPEAFF.

V is TRBV6-6 and J is TRBJ1-5; 8 nucleotides line up with TRBD1. The CDR3 runs to 15 residues. Trimming cost V 7 bases and J 5 bases; bases outside gene matches: 10. Germline V gene data show CDR1 as MNHNY and CDR2 as SVGAGI (reference sequence). CDR3 sequence reads: CASTLDRALHQPQHF. CDR3 in DNA: TGTGCCAGCACACTGGACAGGGCCCTTCATCAGCCCCAGCATTTT.

The V gene is TRBV6-6, the J gene TRBJ2-7, with D possibly TRBD2 on 6 matching bases. The germline V gene has CDR1 MNHNY and CDR2 SVGAGI (reference sequence). The CDR3 is 15 residues long. V shed 1 base and J shed 3 bases, with 13 bases lying between them. As DNA, the CDR3 is TGTGCCAGCAGTTACTTCGGGACTTCCAACTACGAGCAGTACTTC. It translates to CASSYFGTSNYEQYF.

This chain connects TRBV7-2 to TRBJ2-7; D uncertain. The ends were cut back, 1 base at V and 0 bases at J, with 7 bases in the middle. The CDR3 runs to 14 residues. Germline V lookup: CDR1 SGHTA, CDR2 FQGNSA. For the CDR3, the DNA is TGTGCCAGCAGCTTAGAGGCAGCCTCCTACGAGCAGTACTTC. Its protein is CASSLEAASYEQYF.

This chain connects TRBV15 to TRBJ1-5; D not certain. This CDR3 spans 12 amino acids. Germline values: CDR1 LNHNV, CDR2 YYDKDF (reference sequence). The V and J ends lost 8 bases and 4 bases respectively, with 9 bases between them. CDR3 in amino acids: CATDFWNQPQHF. The CDR3 DNA is TGTGCCACCGATTTTTGGAATCAGCCCCAGCATTTT.

The CDR3 DNA reads TGCAGCGTTGAAGGCGCGGGACAGGGGGCTGTTGAGCAGTTCTTC. Its translation: CSVEGAGQGAVEQFF. This rearrangement joins TRBV29-1 to TRBJ2-1; 12 bases map to TRBD1. The CDR3 length is 15 residues. Germline trimming cut 1 base from V and 9 bases from J; bases unmatched to any gene: 7. The germline V gene encodes CDR1 SQVTM and CDR2 ANQGSEA.